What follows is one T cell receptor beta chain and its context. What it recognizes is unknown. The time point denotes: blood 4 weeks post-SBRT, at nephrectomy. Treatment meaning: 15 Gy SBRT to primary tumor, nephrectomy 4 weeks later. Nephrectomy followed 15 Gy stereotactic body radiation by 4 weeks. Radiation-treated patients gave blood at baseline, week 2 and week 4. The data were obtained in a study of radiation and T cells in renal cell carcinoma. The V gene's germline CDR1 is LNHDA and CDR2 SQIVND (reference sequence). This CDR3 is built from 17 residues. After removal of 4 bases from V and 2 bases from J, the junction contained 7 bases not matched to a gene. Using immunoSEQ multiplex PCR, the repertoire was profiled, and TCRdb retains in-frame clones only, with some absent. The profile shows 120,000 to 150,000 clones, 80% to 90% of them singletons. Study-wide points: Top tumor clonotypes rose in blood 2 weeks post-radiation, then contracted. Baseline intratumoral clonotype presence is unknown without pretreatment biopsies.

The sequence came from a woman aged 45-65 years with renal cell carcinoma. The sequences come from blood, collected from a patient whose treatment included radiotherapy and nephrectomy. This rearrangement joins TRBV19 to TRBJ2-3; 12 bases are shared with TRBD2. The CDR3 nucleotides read TGTGCCAGTAGTACTCCGACTAGCGGGGGATACACAGATACGCAGTATTTT. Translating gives CASSTPTSGGYTDTQYF.